The 25 T cell receptor beta chains presented below share a single source sample, sequenced in a study of blood T cell repertoires in COVID-19. Here immunoSEQ multiplex PCR was the method, and the copy in TCRdb shows in-frame clones only, minus some. Here the sample spans approximately 250,000 clones, approximately 88% being singletons. The specimen was PBMCs or T cells enriched from blood (not recorded which). Every receptor here comes from a woman in her forties with acute COVID-19.

V gene TRBV27 combines with J gene TRBJ1-2, with D possibly matching TRBD1 (5 bases). Germline loops: CDR1 MNHEY, CDR2 SMNVEV (reference sequence). Trimming pared 0 bases from V and 5 bases from J, leaving 13 bases between. CDR3 size: 15 residues. CDR3 bases: TGTGCCAGCAGTTTATCGGGGCCGGGGGTTTATGGCTACACCTTC. This encodes CASSLSGPGVYGYTF.

There are a few counts of this clone. This chain uses TRBV27 with TRBJ2-2, with D hard to call. Trimming cost V 6 bases and J 0 bases, with 2 bases left between them. Germline CDR1 MNHEY, CDR2 SMNVEV (reference sequence). The CDR3 contains 12 residues. The CDR3 here is CASSANTGELFF. The CDR3 bases are TGTGCCAGCAGCGCGAACACCGGGGAGCTGTTTTTT.

The chain uses TRBV28 and TRBJ1-5; 7 bases fit TRBD1. The CDR3 is made up of 14 amino acids. V dropped 4 bases and J dropped 3; count of bases not matched to a gene: 3. Germline V lookup: CDR1 MDHEN, CDR2 SYDVKM. CDR3 nucleotide sequence: TGTGCCAGCAGTTGGGACAGATTCAATCAGCCCCAGCATTTT. Protein sequence: CASSWDRFNQPQHF.

V usage is TRBV2 and J usage is TRBJ1-1; D possibly corresponds to TRBD1 (5 bases). Trimming cost V 3 bases and J 5 bases, with 13 bases left between them. The CDR3 has 14 residues. The germline gives CDR1 SNHLY, CDR2 FYNNEI. The CDR3 DNA sequence: TGTGCCAGCAGTGAGGGCAGGGCGAAAACTGAAGCTTTCTTT. Protein: CASSEGRAKTEAFF.

This clone was counted at least ten times. This rearrangement joins TRBV5-1 to TRBJ2-1; D not resolved. With 0 bases removed from V and 6 bases from J, the gap between germline ends came to 10 bases. The germline V gene has CDR1 SGHRS and CDR2 YFSETQ. The CDR3 has 14 amino acids. In nucleotides, the CDR3 is TGCGCCAGCAGCTTGGCTACGGGTCTCAATGAGCAGTTCTTC. It specifies CASSLATGLNEQFF.

This clone was recorded once. V and J are TRBV27 and TRBJ1-4; D gene uncertain. The V and J ends lost 1 base and 5 bases respectively, with 11 bases between them. The CDR3 has 15 residues. Germline V CDR1 and CDR2: MNHEY, SMNVEV (reference sequence). CDR3 residues: CASSLYKRENEKLFF. For the CDR3, the DNA is TGTGCCAGCAGTTTATACAAAAGGGAGAATGAAAAACTGTTTTTT.

On this clone itself: Other DNA sequences in the same sample also yield this CDR3. V is TRBV7-9 and J is TRBJ1-1; TRBD1 is a possible D gene (5 bases). Deletions cut 3 bases from V and 1 base from J, with 9 bases between. The CDR3 is 14 amino acids. Germline V gene sequence: CDR1 SEHNR, CDR2 FQNEAQ (reference sequence). The CDR3 sequence: CASSLGGQNTEAFF. The DNA of the CDR3 is TGTGCCAGCAGCTTGGGGGGTCAGAACACTGAAGCTTTCTTT.

This clone showed up just once. Other DNA sequences in the same sample also yield this CDR3. The chain recombines TRBV30 with TRBJ1-3, with 7 bases identical to TRBD1. The J segment lost 1 base and the V segment lost 0 bases, leaving 0 bases of the junction unmatched. The CDR3 runs 14 residues. Germline CDR1 is GTSNPN and CDR2 is SVGIG (reference sequence). CDR3 nucleotide sequence: TGTGCCTGGAGTGTGGGACAGTCTGGAAACACCATATATTTT. This encodes CAWSVGQSGNTIYF.

This clone has more than one count but fewer than ten. The chain joins TRBV28 to TRBJ2-7; TRBD2 matches 10 bases. V lost 6 bases to trimming and J lost 3 bases; unmatched junction nucleotides: 2. The CDR3 is 13 residues long. Germline V gives CDR1 MDHEN, CDR2 SYDVKM. The CDR3 loop reads CASRGLARYEQYF. In DNA form, the CDR3 reads TGTGCCAGCAGGGGACTAGCGCGCTACGAGCAGTACTTC.

V and J are TRBV9 and TRBJ1-5; 7 nucleotides align to TRBD1. Germline-derived CDR1 and CDR2 are SGDLS and YYNGEE. The CDR3 is 15 amino acids. With V trimmed by 0 bases and J by 3 bases, 3 bases remained unmatched. The DNA of the CDR3 is TGTGCCAGCAGCGTAGGGGGACAGCCCAATCAGCCCCAGCATTTT. Amino acid sequence: CASSVGGQPNQPQHF.

The rearrangement links TRBV11-3 to TRBJ1-1; TRBD1 is a possible D gene (5 bases). The CDR3 has 17 residues. CDR1 and CDR2 (germline): SGHNT, YENEEA. V lost 5 bases, J lost 6 bases, and 25 bases lay in between. CDR3 nucleotides: TGTGCCAGCAGCCTAACGTGGGGTAAGAAAGCAGGGCCTGAAGCTTTCTTT. It codes for CASSLTWGKKAGPEAFF.

As regards this clone: A junction boundary mismatches the germline segment, possibly from a read error. The chain combines TRBV7-9 with TRBJ2-1; 10 bases fit TRBD2. Germline-derived CDR1 and CDR2 are SEHNR and FQNEAQ (reference sequence). The CDR3 sequence is 15 residues long. CDR3: CAGSTRLAGDNEQFF. In nucleotides, the CDR3 is TGTGCCGGCAGCACGAGACTAGCGGGCGACAATGAGCAGTTCTTC.

This clone was seen a handful of times. The J gene is TRBJ1-5, the V gene TRBV25-1; D call uncertain. This CDR3 comprises 14 residues. Germline CDR1 and CDR2: MGHDK and SYGVNS. The germline V and J ends were trimmed by 1 base and 2 bases, with 6 bases remaining between them. In DNA form, the CDR3 reads TGTGCCAGCAGTGAATGGGGAGGCAATCAGCCCCAGCATTTT. This translates into CASSEWGGNQPQHF.

CDR3 loop: CASRNPGQGNYEQYF. CDR3 in DNA: TGTGCCAGCAGGAATCCGGGACAGGGGAACTACGAGCAGTACTTC. The chain carries TRBV28 and TRBJ2-7, with TRBD1 matching 10 bases. Germline loops: CDR1 MDHEN, CDR2 SYDVKM. This CDR3 contains 15 residues. The V segment lost 6 bases and the J segment 3 bases; nucleotides outside the gene matches: 8.

The chain has TRBV6-5 and TRBJ2-2, with 10 nucleotides matching TRBD2. V shed 4 bases and J 4 bases; nucleotides not matched to a gene: 6. The CDR3 runs 16 residues. CDR1 is MNHEY, CDR2 SVGAGI, per germline. CDR3 coding DNA: TGTGCCAGCAGTTCCTTTAGCGGGGGGACCACCGGGGAGCTGTTTTTT. Its translation is CASSSFSGGTTGELFF.

V and J are TRBV28 and TRBJ2-7, with 11 bases aligning to TRBD2. This CDR3 region has 15 residues. Germline V gene data show CDR1 as MDHEN and CDR2 as SYDVKM. Germline trimming cut 5 bases from V and 7 bases from J; bases unmatched to any gene: 10. The CDR3, as DNA: TGTGCCAGCAGTGTCCCGGGACTAGCGGCGGAAGAGCAGTACGTC. This codes for CASSVPGLAAEEQYV.

This clone has just one count. The chain couples TRBV4-3 to TRBJ1-5, with D possibly being TRBD1 (5 bases). CDR1 LGHNA and CDR2 YSLEER come from the germline V gene. This CDR3 contains 18 residues. V was cut by 0 bases and J by 0 bases, with 15 bases left in between. The CDR3 nucleotides read TGCGCCAGCAGCCAAGATGGGGCCCATTGGGATAGCAATCAGCCCCAGCATTTT. This translates into CASSQDGAHWDSNQPQHF.

This clone was observed a handful of times. This CDR3 is CASSQEVGRSYEQYV. The CDR3 DNA reads TGCGCCAGCAGCCAAGAAGTTGGCAGATCCTACGAGCAGTACGTC. The chain employs TRBV4-1 and TRBJ2-7, with D unclear. Trimming left V 0 bases short and J 1 base short, with 10 bases between. The CDR3 is made up of 15 amino acids. Germline V lookup: CDR1 MGHRA, CDR2 YSYEKL.

The chain employs TRBV10-3 and TRBJ1-5, with TRBD1 identical over 10 bases. The CDR3 runs to 15 residues. Looked up from germline, CDR1 is ENHRY and CDR2 is SYGVKD. Unmatched junction bases numbered 7, after V lost 4 bases and J lost 7 bases. This chain's CDR3 is CAISGTGGLEQPQHF. Here the CDR3 DNA reads TGTGCCATCAGTGGGACAGGGGGGTTGGAACAGCCCCAGCATTTT.

This chain uses TRBV10-3 with TRBJ2-1; 7 nucleotides line up with TRBD2. Germline V gene lookup returns CDR1 ENHRY and CDR2 SYGVKD. This CDR3 has 11 amino acids. V was clipped by 11 bases and J by 6 bases; unmatched bases: 4. CDR3: CAGRTSNEQFF. DNA for the CDR3: TGTGCCGGAAGGACTAGCAATGAGCAGTTCTTC.

The CDR3 DNA reads as TGTGCCAGCCTCGACAGGATAGATCAGCCCCAGCATTTT. Its translation: CASLDRIDQPQHF. The gene calls are TRBV28 and TRBJ1-5, with D possibly matching TRBD1 (6 bases). The CDR3 length is 13 residues. Germline values: CDR1 MDHEN, CDR2 SYDVKM. The V and J ends lost 8 bases and 5 bases respectively, with 13 bases between them.

The chain uses TRBV27 and TRBJ2-1; 7 bases map to TRBD2. The germline gives CDR1 MNHEY, CDR2 SMNVEV (reference sequence). The CDR3 is made up of 17 amino acids. The V and J ends lost 7 bases and 0 bases, in that order; junction bases with no gene match: 12. The CDR3 DNA sequence: TGTGCCAGCAAGAGGTTTACAGCGGGAAGCTCCTACAATGAGCAGTTCTTC. Amino acid sequence: CASKRFTAGSSYNEQFF.

This sequence joins TRBV19 and TRBJ2-1, with 7 bases lining up with TRBD2. The J segment lost 2 bases and the V segment lost 3 bases, leaving 16 bases of the junction unmatched. The germline gives CDR1 LNHDA, CDR2 SQIVND (reference sequence). This CDR3 comprises 19 residues. In DNA form, the CDR3 reads TGTGCCAGTAGTATGGGGGAGGGGAACGGGCCAAGGGCCTACAATGAGCAGTTCTTC. The encoded protein is CASSMGEGNGPRAYNEQFF.

A single count supports this clone. The chain links TRBV14 to TRBJ1-1; D not certain. Trimming pared 2 bases from V and 5 bases from J, leaving 3 bases between. Germline CDR1 is SGHDN and CDR2 is FVKESK. The CDR3 totals 11 residues. The CDR3 DNA is TGTGCCAGCAGCCAATCGACTGAAGCTTTCTTT. It codes for CASSQSTEAFF.

A few counts support this clone. This rearrangement joins TRBV5-1 to TRBJ1-1; no reliable D call. This CDR3 has 15 amino acids. V shed 0 bases and J shed 4 bases, with 13 bases lying between them. Germline V gene data show CDR1 as SGHRS and CDR2 as YFSETQ. The CDR3 loop is CASSLGPQVGTEAFF. Written as DNA, the CDR3 is TGCGCCAGCAGCTTGGGGCCCCAGGTGGGCACTGAAGCTTTCTTT.